Listed below are T cell receptor beta chains from one sample, sequenced in a study of beta chain features in type 1 diabetes. Here immunoSEQ multiplex PCR was the method, and the copy in TCRdb shows in-frame clones only, minus some. The data show roughly 350,000 clones, with more than 9.5% seen just once and just over 0.015% held by the top ten. Sample: naive CD4+ T cells from blood. The receptors shown here come from a young woman in good health. Both conserved end residues are part of each CDR3. Each record gives: D gene, clone size, V gene, CDR3 length, J gene, CDR3 DNA, CDR3 protein. A D gene is named only where the DNA matches it firmly. Clone size is shown for a subset of rows, as once, few, many or a class of expanded clone.

>-|-|TRBV18|17|TRBJ2-2
TGTGCCAGCTCACCGCAGGGGAGACCAGGGACCGGCGGGGAGCTGTTTTTT
CASSPQGRPGTGGELFF
>TRBD1|-|TRBV7-3|16|TRBJ2-5
TGTGCCAGCAGCTTACATGGACAGGGCAACCAAGAGACCCAGTACTTC
CASSLHGQGNQETQYF
>TRBD1|-|TRBV7-3|13|TRBJ2-1
TGTGCCAGCCGACAGGGCGCGATGGATGAGCAGTTCTTC
CASRQGAMDEQFF
>-|-|TRBV2|12|TRBJ2-2
TGTGCCAGCAGTGAAGCCATCGGGGAGCTGTTTTTT
CASSEAIGELFF
>TRBD1|-|TRBV4-1|14|TRBJ2-5
TGCGCCAGCAGCCACAGACAGGGTCCAGAGACCCAGTACTTC
CASSHRQGPETQYF
>-|few|TRBV7-9|13|TRBJ2-5
TGTGCCAGCAGCCTAGGAGCCGAAGAGACCCAGTACTTC
CASSLGAEETQYF
>TRBD1|few|TRBV29-1|14|TRBJ1-1
TGCAGCACATACAGGGGGGCCGTGAACACTGAAGCTTTCTTT
CSTYRGAVNTEAFF
>TRBD1|few|TRBV4-2|14|TRBJ1-4
TGTGCCAGCAGCCCTGGACAGGGAGGAGAAAAACTGTTTTTT
CASSPGQGGEKLFF
>-|-|TRBV7-2|14|TRBJ1-5
TGTGCCAGCAGCCGGACTCGGGAGGATCAGCCCCAGCATTTT
CASSRTREDQPQHF
>-|few|TRBV5-1|15|TRBJ2-7
TGCGCCAGCAGCTTAGGGCCAGGGTCCCCCTACGAGCAGTACTTC
CASSLGPGSPYEQYF
>TRBD2|-|TRBV18|17|TRBJ2-3
TGTGCCAGCTCACCACCAGCGGGAGGGCCCTATGGAGATACGCAGTATTTT
CASSPPAGGPYGDTQYF
>-|-|TRBV28|12|TRBJ2-5
TGTGCCAGCAGCGGAGGGACGAAGACCCAGTACTTC
CASSGGTKTQYF
>-|-|TRBV4-3|15|TRBJ1-4
TGCGCCAGCAGCCAAGATCCGTCGGGGGGAGAAAAACTGTTTTTT
CASSQDPSGGEKLFF
>-|-|TRBV14|17|TRBJ2-1
TGTGCCAGCAGCCAAGATTGGGGGGCTAGCGGATACAATGAGCAGTTCTTC
CASSQDWGASGYNEQFF
>-|-|TRBV18|15|TRBJ1-1
TGTGCCAGCTCACTACAGACAGATCAGAACACTGAAGCTTTCTTT
CASSLQTDQNTEAFF
>-|-|TRBV18|14|TRBJ2-1
TGTGCCAGCTCAGCGACCCGGGACTACAATGAGCAGTTCTTC
CASSATRDYNEQFF
>-|-|TRBV7-2|16|TRBJ2-1
TGTGCCAGCAGCTTCATGGGTTCTAGCTCCTACAATGAGCAGTTCTTC
CASSFMGSSSYNEQFF